These 17 T cell receptor beta chains were all obtained from the same sample, sequenced in a study of blood T cell repertoires in COVID-19. The table came from immunoSEQ multiplex PCR; TCRdb's copy has only in-frame clones and leaves some out. This sample has under 350,000 clones; approximately 90% occur once, and the top ten carry approximately 6.8%. Sequencing was carried out using peripheral blood. The receptor set was obtained from a woman aged 25 to 45 with COVID-19, enrolled during active disease.

The chain links TRBV9 to TRBJ2-1; TRBD2 agrees at 11 bases. The J segment lost 3 bases and the V segment lost 0 bases, leaving 2 bases of the junction unmatched. The CDR3 length is 16 residues. CDR1 is SGDLS and CDR2 is YYNGEE in the germline V gene. The chain's CDR3 is CASSVALAGVYNEQFF. The CDR3 DNA follows: TGTGCCAGCAGCGTAGCACTAGCGGGAGTCTACAATGAGCAGTTCTTC. Based on the CDR3 plus reference TRBV9 and TRBJ2-1, the full variable domain is DSGVTQTPKHLITATGQRVTLRCSPRSGDLSVYWYQQSLDQGLQFLIQYYNGEERAKGNILERFSAQQFPDLHSELNLSSLELGDSALYFCASSVALAGVYNEQFFGPGTRLTVL.

This chain joins TRBV21-1 and TRBJ1-3; TRBD1, as called in the table, went unchecked against the DNA. TRBV21-1 is a listed pseudogene. The CDR3 consists of 15 residues. The CDR3 nucleotides read TGTGCCAGCTATAAGACAGAAACTTTCGGAAACACCATATATTTT. This codes for CASYKTETFGNTIYF.

The rearrangement links TRBV29-1 to TRBJ1-5, with 9 bases identical to TRBD1. Germline lookup yields CDR1 SQVTM and CDR2 ANQGSEA. With V trimmed by 7 bases and J by 3 bases, 7 bases remained unmatched. This CDR3 is 14 amino acids long. The CDR3 reads CSAWTGVINQPQHF. The CDR3 region has the DNA TGCAGCGCATGGACAGGGGTGATCAATCAGCCCCAGCATTTT.

This clone was seen more than once but under ten times. This chain joins TRBV5-6 and TRBJ1-2; D uncertain. V lost 3 bases and J lost 5, with 8 bases in between. This CDR3 region has 12 residues. In germline, CDR1 is SGHDT, CDR2 YYEEEE. Here the CDR3 reads CASSSGRYGYTF. CDR3 coding DNA: TGTGCCAGCAGCTCCGGGAGGTATGGCTACACCTTC.

The chain employs TRBV9 and TRBJ2-7; maybe TRBD1 (5 bases). Trimming stripped 4 bases from V and 6 bases from J, with 14 bases between. Per the germline V gene, CDR1 is SGDLS and CDR2 is YYNGEE. The CDR3 extends over 13 amino acids. CDR3 residues: CASSPTFGAEQYF. The CDR3 region has the DNA TGTGCCAGCAGCCCTACGTTTGGGGCCGAGCAGTACTTC.

This clone was counted once. The chain joins TRBV7-2 to TRBJ2-7; 11 bases match TRBD1. The CDR3 runs 15 residues. V lost 9 bases and J lost 2; bases outside the gene matches: 9. The V gene's germline CDR1 is SGHTA and CDR2 FQGNSA. CDR3 DNA sequence: TGTGCCAGTTCGTGGGACAGGGGGGAAACCTACGAGCAGTACTTC. It encodes CASSWDRGETYEQYF. Full variable domain (remainder filled in from reference TRBV7-2 and TRBJ2-7): GAGVSQSPSNKVTEKGKDVELRCDPISGHTALYWYRQSLGQGLEFLIYFQGNSAPDKSGLPSDRFSAERTGGSVSTLTIQRTQQEDSAVYLCASSWDRGETYEQYFGPGTRLTVT.

The chain is built from TRBV7-8 and TRBJ1-2; the D gene is possibly TRBD1 (6 bases). CDR1 SGHVS and CDR2 FQNEAQ come from the germline V gene. The V gene lost 3 bases and the J gene lost 5 bases, with 13 bases spanning the gap. CDR3 length: 14 residues. In nucleotides, the CDR3 is TGTGCCAGCAGCTTCTGGACAGAGAGTTATGGCTACACCTTC. Translating it yields CASSFWTESYGYTF.

This clone has just one count. V usage is TRBV5-1 and J usage is TRBJ2-2, with D perhaps TRBD2 (6 bases). Trimming cost V 4 bases and J 0 bases, with 13 bases left between them. The CDR3 length is 16 residues. Germline V gives CDR1 SGHRS, CDR2 YFSETQ. The CDR3 nucleotides are TGCGCCAGCAGCCGTATGGGCGGGACGAACACCGGGGAGCTGTTTTTT. This gives the protein CASSRMGGTNTGELFF.

The chain combines TRBV24-1 with TRBJ2-7, with 15 nucleotides matching TRBD2. V shed 5 bases and J 4 bases; nucleotides not matched to a gene: 11. The CDR3 runs 18 residues. Germline lookup yields CDR1 KGHDR and CDR2 SFDVKD. The CDR3, as DNA: TGTGCCACCAGTGGCGGGACTAGCGGGAGGTCCCCCCCTTACGAGCAGTACTTC. This translates into CATSGGTSGRSPPYEQYF.

This chain uses TRBV18 with TRBJ1-2; D is unresolved. The CDR3 totals 15 residues. Germline V gene lookup returns CDR1 KGHSH and CDR2 LQKENI. Trimming removed 2 bases at V and 2 bases at J, with 12 bases between. The CDR3 loop reads CASSPLKAENYGYTF. CDR3 coding DNA: TGTGCCAGCTCACCATTAAAAGCCGAAAACTATGGCTACACCTTC.

This clone occurred a few times. V is TRBV19 and J is TRBJ1-4, with TRBD1 matching over 7 bases. The CDR3 loop spans 15 amino acids. V dropped 6 bases and J dropped 4; count of bases not matched to a gene: 8. The germline gives CDR1 LNHDA, CDR2 SQIVND (reference sequence). CDR3 coding DNA: TGTGCCAGTAGAACGACGGGACAGTTTAATGAAAAACTGTTTTTT. As protein: CASRTTGQFNEKLFF.

This sequence joins TRBV18 and TRBJ1-5; weak D call: TRBD1 (6 bases). Germline V gene lookup returns CDR1 KGHSH and CDR2 LQKENI. The V end lost 2 bases, the J end lost 5 bases, and 10 bases lay between the germline ends. The CDR3 spans 14 residues. CDR3 coding DNA: TGTGCCAGCTCACCAGCAGGGGAGTATCAGCCCCAGCATTTT. Its protein product is CASSPAGEYQPQHF. The whole variable domain, remainder taken from reference TRBV18 and TRBJ1-5, is NAGVMQNPRHLVRRRGQEARLRCSPMKGHSHVYWYRQLPEEGLKFMVYLQKENIIDESGMPKERFSAEFPKEGPSILRIQQVVRGDSAAYFCASSPAGEYQPQHFGDGTRLSIL.

The chain joins TRBV5-1 to TRBJ1-4; D not resolved. In germline, CDR1 is SGHRS, CDR2 YFSETQ. Trimming removed 1 base at V and 4 bases at J, with 5 bases between. This CDR3 is built from 13 residues. The CDR3, as DNA: TGCGCCAGCAGCTTGTCGGGTAATGAAAAACTGTTTTTT. It codes for CASSLSGNEKLFF.

The gene calls are TRBV28 and TRBJ1-2; TRBD1 is a possible D gene (5 bases). Germline values: CDR1 MDHEN, CDR2 SYDVKM. The CDR3 is 16 residues long. Deletions cut 5 bases from V and 2 bases from J, with 18 bases between. The CDR3, as DNA: TGTGCCAGCAGTCCCTCCCCGGCCAGGGAAAACTATGGCTACACCTTC. This codes for CASSPSPARENYGYTF.

The V and J genes are TRBV28 and TRBJ2-2, with 8 bases lining up with TRBD1. J lost 6 bases, V lost 5 bases, and 8 bases had no gene match. Per germline, CDR1 MDHEN and CDR2 SYDVKM. The CDR3 has 15 residues. The CDR3 sequence: CASSMRQGIPGELFF. DNA of the CDR3: TGTGCCAGCAGTATGCGACAGGGGATTCCCGGGGAGCTGTTTTTT.

V and J are TRBV11-2 and TRBJ2-1, with D uncertain. Germline-derived CDR1 and CDR2 are SGHAT and FQNNGV. This CDR3 comprises 15 residues. V was clipped by 2 bases and J by 8 bases, with 16 bases between them. CDR3 nucleotide sequence: TGTGCCAGCAGCTTAAGTGGTTTGGAGTGGGATGAGCAGTTCTTC. It is translated as CASSLSGLEWDEQFF.

This chain connects TRBV4-2 to TRBJ1-4, with D possibly being TRBD1 (6 bases). This CDR3 region has 17 residues. V was trimmed by 4 bases and J by 8 bases, leaving 23 bases between them. Looked up from germline, CDR1 is LGHNA and CDR2 is YNFKEQ. The CDR3 protein is CASSPSPFKGGVEKLFF. CDR3 bases: TGTGCCAGCAGCCCGTCCCCCTTTAAAGGGGGGGTGGAAAAACTGTTTTTT.